This T cell receptor beta chain originates from a study of blood T cell repertoires in COVID-19. Study summary: Spain, Italy and the United States supplied samples that represented acute and convalescent COVID-19. In each case, the material was cDNA or gDNA derived from T cells, B-cell-depleted T cells, or PBMCs.

Per the authors' pipeline: Estimated nucleated cell counts came from reference gene primer amplification. Clones were sequenced by immunoSEQ multiplex PCR, and TCRdb holds only the in-frame ones, with some missing. V and J calls and clone size are those listed in that table; D and trimming were worked out from the DNA. The sample holds roughly 50,000 clones, just over 90% seen once. This CDR3 is built from 16 residues. V trimming: 6 bases; J trimming: 4 bases; junction bases outside the gene matches: 14. Germline V gene sequence: CDR1 LGHDT, CDR2 YNNKEL (reference sequence). The clonotype originates from a woman in her forties with active COVID-19. The source material was peripheral blood. The V gene is TRBV3-1 (or the pseudogene TRBV3-2), the J gene TRBJ2-5; TRBD1 agrees at 7 bases. CDR3 region: CASSPSYRGGGETQYF. The CDR3 DNA reads as TGTGCCAGCAGTCCCAGCTACAGGGGTGGGGGAGAGACCCAGTACTTC.